These 10 T cell receptor beta chains share one sample of origin, sequenced in a study of T cells after posttransplantation cyclophosphamide. Only in-frame clones appear in the TCRdb table, and some are missing; sequencing was by immunoSEQ multiplex PCR. The table has almost 5,500 clones, about 94% seen once; the top ten hold approximately 1.5%. The sample was CD4+ T cells sorted from bone marrow. These receptors were taken from a woman aged 60 to 75 in good health, CMV-negative, and a related stem cell transplant donor.

J is TRBJ1-1 and V is TRBV10-3; 8 nucleotides agree with TRBD1. With V trimmed by 3 bases and J by 1 base, 1 base remained unmatched. Germline assignment: CDR1 ENHRY and CDR2 SYGVKD. The CDR3 spans 14 residues. The CDR3 DNA sequence: TGTGCCATCAGTGACGGACAGGGGAACACTGAAGCTTTCTTT. This sequence encodes CAISDGQGNTEAFF.

This clone came up once. The V call is TRBV29-1, the J call TRBJ2-5; weak D call: TRBD2 (5 bases). The V end was cut by 6 bases, the J end by 6 bases, with 8 bases between. Germline V gene data show CDR1 as SQVTM and CDR2 as ANQGSEA. CDR3 length: 10 residues. CDR3 coding DNA: TGCAGCGTCGGGGAACAGACCCAGTACTTC. Translating gives CSVGEQTQYF.

The genes are TRBV28 and TRBJ1-5; a possible D gene is TRBD1 (6 bases). This CDR3 comprises 12 residues. CDR1 MDHEN and CDR2 SYDVKM come from the germline V gene. V was cut by 5 bases and J by 9 bases, with 11 bases left in between. The CDR3 bases are TGTGCCAGCAGTCCCCCGACAGGGCCCCAGCATTTT. It codes for CASSPPTGPQHF. The whole variable domain, remainder taken from reference TRBV28 and TRBJ1-5, is DVKVTQSSRYLVKRTGEKVFLECVQDMDHENMFWYRQDPGLGLRLIYFSYDVKMKEKGDIPEGYSVSREKKERFSLILESASTNQTSMYLCASSPPTGPQHFGDGTRLSIL.

The chain is built from TRBV28 and TRBJ1-3; D possibly corresponds to TRBD1 (5 bases). Germline CDR1 reads MDHEN; CDR2 reads SYDVKM. Trimming stripped 5 bases from V and 2 bases from J, with 10 bases between. This CDR3 has 14 residues. The CDR3 nucleotides read TGTGCCAGCAGTCCAGGGTCTGCTGGAAACACCATATATTTT. Translation gives CASSPGSAGNTIYF.

The chain carries TRBV30 and TRBJ2-1, with 15 bases that match TRBD2. V lost 4 bases to trimming and J lost 9 bases; unmatched junction nucleotides: 4. Germline V gene sequence: CDR1 GTSNPN, CDR2 SVGIG (reference sequence). The CDR3 extends over 14 amino acids. The CDR3 here is CAWTGLAGGGEQFF. The DNA for the CDR3 is TGTGCCTGGACCGGACTAGCGGGAGGGGGTGAGCAGTTCTTC.

The chain couples TRBV28 to TRBJ1-2; 7 positions match TRBD1. CDR1 and CDR2 from the germline V gene are MDHEN and SYDVKM. The length of the CDR3 is 16 residues. The J segment lost 4 bases and the V segment lost 5 bases, leaving 13 bases of the junction unmatched. The CDR3 here is CASSPPPGQASYGYTF. In nucleotides, the CDR3 is TGTGCCAGCAGTCCCCCCCCCGGACAGGCAAGCTATGGCTACACCTTC.

The chain has TRBV9 and TRBJ1-2, with D possibly TRBD1 on 6 matching bases. V was pared by 1 base and J by 3 bases, with 19 bases between. Germline CDR1 SGDLS, CDR2 YYNGEE. This CDR3 has 17 amino acids. CDR3 DNA sequence: TGTGCCAGCAGCGTAAGGGGGGGCTCTAAGGGGGACTATGGCTACACCTTC. This sequence encodes CASSVRGGSKGDYGYTF.

This clone appeared a single time. The chain is built from TRBV9 and TRBJ1-1; no firm D call. The CDR3 consists of 15 residues. Trimming removed 0 bases from V and 4 bases from J, with 13 bases in between. Germline V lookup: CDR1 SGDLS, CDR2 YYNGEE. CDR3 coding DNA: TGTGCCAGCAGCGTAGAGGGCAGGCGGGGCACTGAAGCTTTCTTT. Its protein product is CASSVEGRRGTEAFF. The whole variable domain, remainder taken from reference TRBV9 and TRBJ1-1, is DSGVTQTPKHLITATGQRVTLRCSPRSGDLSVYWYQQSLDQGLQFLIQYYNGEERAKGNILERFSAQQFPDLHSELNLSSLELGDSALYFCASSVEGRRGTEAFFGQGTRLTVV.

The DNA of the CDR3 is TGTGCCAGTAGTAAGACAGGGCTCCAAGAGACCCAGTACTTC. This sequence encodes CASSKTGLQETQYF. This chain connects TRBV19 to TRBJ2-5; 7 bases line up with TRBD1. The germline CDR1 and CDR2 sequences are LNHDA and SQIVND (reference sequence). The CDR3 runs to 14 residues. Losses at the gene ends were 4 bases for V and 1 base for J; bases not matched to a gene: 3.

This clone was observed a handful of times. The CDR3: CASSSRTGGTEAFF. The CDR3 coding sequence is TGCGCCAGCAGCTCCCGGACAGGGGGCACTGAAGCTTTCTTT. The chain is built from TRBV5-1 and TRBJ1-1; 10 bases line up with TRBD1. The ends lost 3 bases at V and 4 bases at J; junction bases unmatched: 3. Germline V lookup: CDR1 SGHRS, CDR2 YFSETQ. The CDR3 sequence is 14 residues long. Looking up the rest from reference TRBV5-1 and TRBJ1-1 gives the full variable domain: KAGVTQTPRYLIKTRGQQVTLSCSPISGHRSVSWYQQTPGQGLQFLFEYFSETQRNKGNFPGRFSGRQFSNSRSEMNVSTLELGDSALYLCASSSRTGGTEAFFGQGTRLTVV.